This TCR beta chain was identified in a study of identical twins. V lost 7 bases to trimming and J lost 3 bases; unmatched junction nucleotides: 11. The CDR3 consists of 14 residues. Germline assignment: CDR1 DFQATT and CDR2 SNEGSKA (reference sequence). This clonotype was detected only a few times. From the 5' RACE reads, TCRdb called clonotypes with MiXCR, one entry per CDR3 protein. The data show more than 1.5 million distinct CDR3 sequences, with less than 35% seen just once and 0.25% to 0.3% held by the top ten. The specimen sequenced was cord blood. V is TRBV20-1 and J is TRBJ1-1; 7 positions agree with TRBD1. The origin of this receptor is a newborn girl in good health. The CDR3: CSGLDEGGDTEAFF. CDR3 DNA: TGCAGTGGCCTTGATGAAGGGGGCGACACTGAAGCTTTCTTT.